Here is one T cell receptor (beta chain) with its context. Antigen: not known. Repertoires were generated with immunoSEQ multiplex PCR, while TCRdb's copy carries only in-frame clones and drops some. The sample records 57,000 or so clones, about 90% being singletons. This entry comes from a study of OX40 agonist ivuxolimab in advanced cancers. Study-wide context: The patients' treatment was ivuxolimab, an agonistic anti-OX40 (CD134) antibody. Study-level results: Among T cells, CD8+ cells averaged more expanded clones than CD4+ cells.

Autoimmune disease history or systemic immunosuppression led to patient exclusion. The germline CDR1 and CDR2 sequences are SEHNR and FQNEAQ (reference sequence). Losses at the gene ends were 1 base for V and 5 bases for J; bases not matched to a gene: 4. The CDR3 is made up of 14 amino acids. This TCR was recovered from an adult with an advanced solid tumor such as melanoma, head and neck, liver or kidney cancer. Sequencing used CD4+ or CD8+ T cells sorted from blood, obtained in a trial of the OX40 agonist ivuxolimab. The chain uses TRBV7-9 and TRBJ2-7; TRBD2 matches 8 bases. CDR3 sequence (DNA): TGTGCCAGCAGCTTAGAAGCGGGAGTTGACGAGCAGTACTTC. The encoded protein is CASSLEAGVDEQYF.